The 17 T cell receptor beta chains given below trace back to one sample, sequenced in a study of blood T cell repertoires in COVID-19. Repertoires were generated with immunoSEQ multiplex PCR, while TCRdb's copy carries only in-frame clones and drops some. The sample lists 150,000 to 200,000 clones, approximately 89% occurring once. The sample taken for sequencing was peripheral blood. The receptors stem from a woman aged 25 to 45 with acute or convalescent COVID-19.

The chain carries TRBV10-3 and TRBJ2-2, with 9 bases that match TRBD1. The CDR3 sequence is 16 residues long. Germline assignment: CDR1 ENHRY and CDR2 SYGVKD. Unmatched junction bases numbered 10, after V lost 5 bases and J lost 6 bases. The chain's CDR3 is CAISPQGQGLAGELFF. CDR3 in DNA: TGTGCCATCAGTCCCCAGGGACAGGGCTTGGCCGGGGAGCTGTTTTTT.

This clone came up once. The rearrangement joins TRBV10-3 to TRBJ2-1, with TRBD1 matching 10 bases. V lost 10 bases, J lost 9 bases, and 12 bases stayed unmatched. The CDR3 totals 14 residues. In germline, CDR1 is ENHRY, CDR2 SYGVKD. The CDR3: CATAWTGGGGEQFF. The CDR3 DNA sequence: TGTGCCACCGCCTGGACAGGGGGAGGGGGTGAGCAGTTCTTC.

The gene calls are TRBV19 and TRBJ1-4; D is uncertain. The CDR3 runs to 14 residues. Germline assignment: CDR1 LNHDA and CDR2 SQIVND (reference sequence). The germline V and J ends were trimmed by 10 bases and 7 bases, with 19 bases remaining between them. CDR3 sequence: CATATQVASEKLFF. The DNA of the CDR3 is TGTGCCACCGCAACCCAAGTAGCCTCTGAAAAACTGTTTTTT.

V gene TRBV7-8 combines with J gene TRBJ2-5; 7 nucleotides agree with TRBD1. The V gene's germline CDR1 is SGHVS and CDR2 FQNEAQ. Trimming cost V 4 bases and J 4 bases; bases outside gene matches: 9. CDR3 size: 15 residues. As DNA, the CDR3 is TGTGCCAGCAGCTCGGGACAGTCGGAAGGAGAGACCCAGTACTTC. Its protein product is CASSSGQSEGETQYF.

V usage is TRBV6-5 and J usage is TRBJ2-7; 11 bases align to TRBD1. CDR3 length equals 15 residues. The V segment lost 7 bases and the J segment 3 bases; nucleotides outside the gene matches: 8. Germline values: CDR1 MNHEY, CDR2 SVGAGI. The CDR3 protein is CASTIRTGGIYEQYF. The CDR3, as DNA: TGTGCCAGCACTATCAGGACAGGGGGCATCTACGAGCAGTACTTC.

The chain is built from TRBV5-1 and TRBJ2-1; 7 nucleotides match TRBD2. V shed 0 bases and J 3 bases; nucleotides not matched to a gene: 6. The CDR3 runs 16 residues. CDR1 and CDR2 from the germline V gene are SGHRS and YFSETQ. The CDR3 region is CASSLAGTSDYNEQFF. The CDR3 DNA reads TGCGCCAGCAGCTTGGCGGGCACTAGCGACTACAATGAGCAGTTCTTC.

The chain carries TRBV12-3 or TRBV12-4 and TRBJ2-2; D is ambiguous. Trimming took 10 bases from V and 7 from J, leaving 13 bases between them. This CDR3 is 12 amino acids long. CDR3 residues: CATKRVGGELFF. The DNA of the CDR3 is TGTGCCACCAAGCGAGTGGGCGGGGAGCTGTTTTTT.

V is TRBV10-3 and J is TRBJ2-7; tentative D call: TRBD2 (7 bases). The ends were cut back, 3 bases at V and 2 bases at J, with 11 bases in the middle. Germline V gene lookup returns CDR1 ENHRY and CDR2 SYGVKD. The CDR3 covers 14 residues. The DNA of the CDR3 is TGTGCCATCAGTGACTACGGGGGGCCCTACGAGCAGTACTTC. It is translated as CAISDYGGPYEQYF.

This clone was seen more than once but under ten times. This chain joins TRBV7-8 and TRBJ2-7, with D perhaps TRBD1 (5 bases). The CDR3 covers 12 residues. Trimming took off 3 bases at V and 3 bases at J, with 6 bases between the two ends. CDR1 and CDR2 (germline): SGHVS, FQNEAQ. CDR3 bases: TGTGCCAGCAGCTTCAGGGACTACGAGCAGTACTTC. The encoded protein is CASSFRDYEQYF.

CDR3 residues: CASSNSGYIQYF. CDR3 coding DNA: TGTGCCAGCTCAAATTCGGGGTACATTCAGTACTTC. The J gene is TRBJ2-4, the V gene TRBV9; possibly TRBD2 for D (5 bases). This CDR3 contains 12 residues. CDR1 is SGDLS and CDR2 is YYNGEE in the germline V gene. Trimming pared 7 bases from V and 8 bases from J, leaving 13 bases between.

The chain employs TRBV5-4 and TRBJ2-1; TRBD2 might be the D (5 bases). V was trimmed by 0 bases and J by 0 bases, leaving 7 bases between them. The CDR3 length is 15 residues. Germline V CDR1 and CDR2: SGHNT, YYREEE (reference sequence). The CDR3 bases are TGTGCCAGCAGCTTGGGTGGGAGCTCCTACAATGAGCAGTTCTTC. It specifies CASSLGGSSYNEQFF.

V usage is TRBV28 and J usage is TRBJ2-5; TRBD1 is a possible D gene (6 bases). The V end was cut by 6 bases, the J end by 4 bases, with 12 bases between. CDR3 length: 13 residues. The germline gives CDR1 MDHEN, CDR2 SYDVKM. CDR3 sequence reads: CASRQQGPETQYF. CDR3 nucleotide sequence: TGTGCCAGCAGACAACAGGGACCAGAGACCCAGTACTTC.

V and J are TRBV28 and TRBJ2-4, with 7 bases fitting TRBD1. This CDR3 has 16 amino acids. The V segment lost 4 bases and the J segment 9 bases; nucleotides outside the gene matches: 15. Per the germline V gene, CDR1 is MDHEN and CDR2 is SYDVKM. CDR3 protein: CASSSPETGFTGIQYF. In DNA, the CDR3 is TGTGCCAGCAGTTCTCCCGAGACAGGGTTTACTGGCATTCAGTACTTC.

J is TRBJ2-7 and V is TRBV28; no clear D gene. Germline V gene sequence: CDR1 MDHEN, CDR2 SYDVKM. Trimming removed 5 bases from V and 1 base from J, with 6 bases in between. The CDR3 covers 12 residues. The CDR3 reads CASSIPSYEQYF. The DNA for the CDR3 is TGTGCCAGCAGTATCCCTTCCTACGAGCAGTACTTC.

The rearrangement links TRBV5-8 to TRBJ2-1; 13 positions match TRBD2. The CDR3 runs 15 residues. Looked up from germline, CDR1 is SGHTS and CDR2 is YDEGEE. Unmatched junction bases numbered 7, after V lost 4 bases and J lost 9 bases. The CDR3 protein is CASSIGLAGASEQFF. DNA of the CDR3: TGTGCCAGCAGCATAGGACTAGCGGGAGCTAGTGAGCAGTTCTTC. The complete variable domain, with remaining parts taken from reference TRBV5-8 and TRBJ2-1, reads EAGVTQSPTHLIKTRGQQATLRCSPISGHTSVYWYQQALGLGLQFLLWYDEGEERNRGNFPPRFSGRQFPNYSSELNVNALELEDSALYLCASSIGLAGASEQFFGPGTRLTVL.

The chain joins TRBV7-2 to TRBJ2-7; 8 bases match TRBD1. Germline V gives CDR1 SGHTA, CDR2 FQGNSA. J lost 5 bases, V lost 3 bases, and 12 bases had no gene match. The CDR3 consists of 16 residues. The CDR3 nucleotides are TGTGCCAGCAGCTTCCAGGGGGCTGTTAGCGGCAACGAGCAGTACTTC. Its protein product is CASSFQGAVSGNEQYF.

The chain is built from TRBV5-1 and TRBJ2-3; TRBD2 matches 7 bases. This CDR3 comprises 17 residues. With 0 bases clipped from V and 2 bases from J, the junction kept 9 bases outside the gene matches. Germline V gives CDR1 SGHRS, CDR2 YFSETQ. CDR3 bases: TGCGCCAGCAGCTTGGTCAGGGCGGGAGCGGTCACAGATACGCAGTATTTT. It is translated as CASSLVRAGAVTDTQYF.